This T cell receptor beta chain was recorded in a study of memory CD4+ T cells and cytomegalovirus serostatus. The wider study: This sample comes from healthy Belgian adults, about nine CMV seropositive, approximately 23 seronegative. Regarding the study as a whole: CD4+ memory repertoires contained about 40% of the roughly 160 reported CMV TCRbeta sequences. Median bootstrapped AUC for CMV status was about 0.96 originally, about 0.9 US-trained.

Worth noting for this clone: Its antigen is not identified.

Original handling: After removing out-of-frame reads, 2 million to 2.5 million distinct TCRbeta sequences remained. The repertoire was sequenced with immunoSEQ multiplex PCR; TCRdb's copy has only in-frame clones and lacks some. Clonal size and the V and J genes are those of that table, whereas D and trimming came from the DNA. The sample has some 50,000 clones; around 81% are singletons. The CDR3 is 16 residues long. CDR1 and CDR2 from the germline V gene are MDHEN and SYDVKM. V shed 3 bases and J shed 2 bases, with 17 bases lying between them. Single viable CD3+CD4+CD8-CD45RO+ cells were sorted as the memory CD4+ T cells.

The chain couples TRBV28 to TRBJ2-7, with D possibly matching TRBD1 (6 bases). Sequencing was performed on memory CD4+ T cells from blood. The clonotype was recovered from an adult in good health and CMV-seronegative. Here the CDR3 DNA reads TGTGCCAGCAGTTTTCGCTGGACAGCCAATCCCTACGAGCAGTACTTC. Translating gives CASSFRWTANPYEQYF.